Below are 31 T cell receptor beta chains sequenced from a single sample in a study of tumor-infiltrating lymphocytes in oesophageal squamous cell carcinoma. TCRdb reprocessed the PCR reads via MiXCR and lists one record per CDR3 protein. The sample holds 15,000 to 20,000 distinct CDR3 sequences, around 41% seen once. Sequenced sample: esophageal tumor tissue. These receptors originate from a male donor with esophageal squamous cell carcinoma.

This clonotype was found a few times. In nucleotides, the CDR3 is TGCAGTGCTAGGCAGGGACAGGGGCTTGCCACTGAAGCTTTCTTT. Amino acid sequence: CSARQGQGLATEAFF. This chain joins TRBV20-1 and TRBJ1-1, with 10 nucleotides matching TRBD1. Germline-derived CDR1 and CDR2 are DFQATT and SNEGSKA (reference sequence). J was trimmed by 4 bases and V by 3 bases; bases with no gene match: 8. The CDR3 covers 15 residues.

The CDR3 DNA reads TGTGCCAGCAGCCCGGGGGGGTTAGTACAGGCCGACTCTGGGGCCAACGTCCTGACTTTC. Residues: CASSPGGLVQADSGANVLTF. This chain uses TRBV11-2 with TRBJ2-6; 8 bases line up with TRBD2. The V gene's germline CDR1 is SGHAT and CDR2 FQNNGV. This CDR3 contains 20 residues. V dropped 5 bases and J dropped 0; count of bases not matched to a gene: 15.

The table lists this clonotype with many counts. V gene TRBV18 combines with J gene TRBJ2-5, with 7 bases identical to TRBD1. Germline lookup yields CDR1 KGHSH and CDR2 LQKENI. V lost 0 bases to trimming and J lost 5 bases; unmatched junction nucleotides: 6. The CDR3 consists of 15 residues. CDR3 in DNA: TGTGCCAGCTCACCACCGAACACAGGGGACGAGACCCAGTACTTC. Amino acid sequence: CASSPPNTGDETQYF.

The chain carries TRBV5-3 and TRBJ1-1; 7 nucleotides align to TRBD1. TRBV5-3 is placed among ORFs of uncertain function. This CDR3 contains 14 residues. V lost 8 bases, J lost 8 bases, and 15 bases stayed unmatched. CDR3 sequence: CASSEGQLVTEAFF. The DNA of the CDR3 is TGTGCCAGCAGCGAGGGACAGCTCGTAACCGAAGCTTTCTTT.

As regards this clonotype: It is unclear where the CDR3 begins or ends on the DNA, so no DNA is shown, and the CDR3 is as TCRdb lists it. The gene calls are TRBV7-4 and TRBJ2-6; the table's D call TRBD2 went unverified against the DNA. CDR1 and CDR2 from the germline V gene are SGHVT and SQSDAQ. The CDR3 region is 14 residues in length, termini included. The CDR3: CASSLPRLRAVLRF.

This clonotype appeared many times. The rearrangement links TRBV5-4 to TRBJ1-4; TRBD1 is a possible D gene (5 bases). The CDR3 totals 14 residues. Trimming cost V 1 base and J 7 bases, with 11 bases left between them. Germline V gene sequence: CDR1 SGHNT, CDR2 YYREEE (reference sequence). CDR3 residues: CASSLSREGEKLFF. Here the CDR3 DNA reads TGTGCCAGCAGCTTGTCCAGGGAAGGTGAAAAACTGTTTTTT.

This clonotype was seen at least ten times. The CDR3 coding sequence is TGCGCCAGCAGTCAACGGCAGTCCCACTATGGCTACACCTTC. Its protein is CASSQRQSHYGYTF. The chain is built from TRBV23-1 and TRBJ1-2, with D uncertain. TRBV23-1 carries the ORF label, with uncertain function. Trimming shortened V by 2 bases and J by 3 bases, and 10 bases separated the two germline ends. The CDR3 has 14 residues.

The CDR3 coding sequence is TGTGCCAGCGGGGGTAACTATGGCTACACCTTC. Residues: CASGGNYGYTF. The J gene is TRBJ1-2, the V gene TRBV6-2 or TRBV6-3; possibly TRBD1 for D (5 bases). CDR1 is MNHEY and CDR2 is SVGEGT in the germline V gene. The CDR3 contains 11 residues. Trimming removed 8 bases at V and 1 base at J, with 5 bases between.

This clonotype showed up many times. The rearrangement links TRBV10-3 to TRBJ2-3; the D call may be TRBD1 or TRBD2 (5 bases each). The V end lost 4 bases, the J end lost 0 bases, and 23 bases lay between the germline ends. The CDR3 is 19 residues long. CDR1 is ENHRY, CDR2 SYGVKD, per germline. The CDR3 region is CAISVINFGDLRSTDTQYF. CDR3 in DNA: TGTGCCATCAGTGTGATTAATTTTGGGGACCTTCGAAGCACAGATACGCAGTATTTT.

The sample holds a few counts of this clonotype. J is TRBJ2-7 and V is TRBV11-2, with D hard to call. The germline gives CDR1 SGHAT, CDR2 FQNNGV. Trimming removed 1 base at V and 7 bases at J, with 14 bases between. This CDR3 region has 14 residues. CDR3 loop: CASSLGSRDNEQYF. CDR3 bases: TGTGCCAGCAGCTTAGGTAGCAGAGACAATGAGCAGTACTTC.

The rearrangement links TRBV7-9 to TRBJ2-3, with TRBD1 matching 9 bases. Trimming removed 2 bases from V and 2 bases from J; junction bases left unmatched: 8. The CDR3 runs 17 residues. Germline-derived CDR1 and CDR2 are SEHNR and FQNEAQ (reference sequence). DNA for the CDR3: TGTGCCAGCAGCTTAACTTCCGGGACAGGGCACACAGATACGCAGTATTTT. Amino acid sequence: CASSLTSGTGHTDTQYF.

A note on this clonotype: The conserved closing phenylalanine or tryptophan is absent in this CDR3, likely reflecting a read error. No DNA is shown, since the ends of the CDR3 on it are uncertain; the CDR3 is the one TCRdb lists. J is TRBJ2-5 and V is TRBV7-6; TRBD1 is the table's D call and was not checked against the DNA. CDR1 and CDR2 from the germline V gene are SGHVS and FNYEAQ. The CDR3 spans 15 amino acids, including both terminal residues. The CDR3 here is CASSWDRESEQFFGA.

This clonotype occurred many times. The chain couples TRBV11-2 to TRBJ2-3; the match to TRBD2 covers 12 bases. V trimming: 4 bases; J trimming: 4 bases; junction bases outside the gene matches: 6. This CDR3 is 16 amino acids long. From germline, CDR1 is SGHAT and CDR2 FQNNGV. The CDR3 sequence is CASSWASGGAADTQYF. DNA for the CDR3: TGTGCCAGCAGCTGGGCTAGCGGGGGGGCGGCAGATACGCAGTATTTT.

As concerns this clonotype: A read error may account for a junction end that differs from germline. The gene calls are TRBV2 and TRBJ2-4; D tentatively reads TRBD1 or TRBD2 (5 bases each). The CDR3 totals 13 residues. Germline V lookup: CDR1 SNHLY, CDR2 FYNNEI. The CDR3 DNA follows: TGTGCCAGCGTTCGGGGCGATAATTCACCCCTCCACTTC. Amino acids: CASVRGDNSPLHF.

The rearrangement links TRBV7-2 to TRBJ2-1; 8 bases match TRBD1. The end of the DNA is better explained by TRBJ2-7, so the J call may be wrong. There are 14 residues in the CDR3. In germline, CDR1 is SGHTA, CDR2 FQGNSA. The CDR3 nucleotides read TGTGCCAGCAGCCGGGACAGGAGGACCTACGAGCAGTACTTC. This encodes CASSRDRRTYEQYF.

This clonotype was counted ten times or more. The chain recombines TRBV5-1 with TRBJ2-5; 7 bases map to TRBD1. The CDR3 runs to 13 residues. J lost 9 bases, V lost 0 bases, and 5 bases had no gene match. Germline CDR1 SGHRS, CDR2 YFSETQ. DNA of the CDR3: TGCGCCAGCAGCTTGGAGGGGGCTTCCGCCCAGTACTTC. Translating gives CASSLEGASAQYF.

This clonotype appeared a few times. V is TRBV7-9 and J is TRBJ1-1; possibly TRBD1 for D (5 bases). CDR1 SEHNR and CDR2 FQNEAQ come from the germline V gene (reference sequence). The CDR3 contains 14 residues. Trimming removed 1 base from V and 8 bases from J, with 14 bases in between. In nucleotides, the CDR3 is TGTGCCAGCAGCTTAGAACCGAGGGGCAGAGAAGCTTTCTTT. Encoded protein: CASSLEPRGREAFF.

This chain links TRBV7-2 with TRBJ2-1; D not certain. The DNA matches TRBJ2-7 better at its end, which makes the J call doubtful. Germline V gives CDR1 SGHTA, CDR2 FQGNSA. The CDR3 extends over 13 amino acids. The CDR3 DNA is TGTGCCAGCAGCTTAGGCCGCTCCTACGAGCAGTACTTC. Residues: CASSLGRSYEQYF.

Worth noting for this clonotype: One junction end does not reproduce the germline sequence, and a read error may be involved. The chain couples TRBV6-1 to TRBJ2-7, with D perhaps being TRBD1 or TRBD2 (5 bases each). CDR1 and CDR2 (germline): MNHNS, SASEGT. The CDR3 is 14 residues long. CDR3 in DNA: TGTGCCAGCAGGATCCTCGGGACCGGTGGGACCCAGTACTTT. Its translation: CASRILGTGGTQYF.

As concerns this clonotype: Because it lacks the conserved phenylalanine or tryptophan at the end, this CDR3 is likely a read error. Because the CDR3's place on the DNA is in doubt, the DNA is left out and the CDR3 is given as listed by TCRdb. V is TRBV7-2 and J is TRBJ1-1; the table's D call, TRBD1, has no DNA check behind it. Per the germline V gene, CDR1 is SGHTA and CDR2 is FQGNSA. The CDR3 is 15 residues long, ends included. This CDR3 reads CASSLDYRGTQYFGQ.

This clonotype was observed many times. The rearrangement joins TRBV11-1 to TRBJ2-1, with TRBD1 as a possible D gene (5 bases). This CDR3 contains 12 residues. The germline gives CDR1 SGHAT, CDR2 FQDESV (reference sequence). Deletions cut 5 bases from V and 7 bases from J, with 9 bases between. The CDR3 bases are TGTGCCAGCAGCCGTACAGGAAATGAGCAGTTCTTC. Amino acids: CASSRTGNEQFF.

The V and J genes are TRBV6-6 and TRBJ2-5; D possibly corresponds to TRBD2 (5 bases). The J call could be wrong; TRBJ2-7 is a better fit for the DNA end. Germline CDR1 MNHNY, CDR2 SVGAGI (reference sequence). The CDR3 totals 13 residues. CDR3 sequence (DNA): TGTGCCAGCAGTTACGAGGAGGACTACGAGCAGTACTTC. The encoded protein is CASSYEEDYEQYF.

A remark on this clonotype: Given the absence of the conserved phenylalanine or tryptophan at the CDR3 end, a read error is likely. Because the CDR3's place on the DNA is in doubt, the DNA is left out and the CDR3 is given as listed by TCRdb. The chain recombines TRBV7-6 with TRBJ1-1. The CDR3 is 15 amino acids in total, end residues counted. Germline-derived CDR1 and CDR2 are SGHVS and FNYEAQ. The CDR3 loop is CASSLSGTDTQYFGQ.

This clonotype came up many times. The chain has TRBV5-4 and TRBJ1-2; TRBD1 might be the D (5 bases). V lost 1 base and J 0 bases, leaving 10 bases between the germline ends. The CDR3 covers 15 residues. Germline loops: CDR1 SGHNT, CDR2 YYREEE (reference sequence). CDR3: CASSLLTESNYGYTF. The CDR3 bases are TGTGCCAGCAGCTTGTTGACAGAGTCTAACTATGGCTACACCTTC.

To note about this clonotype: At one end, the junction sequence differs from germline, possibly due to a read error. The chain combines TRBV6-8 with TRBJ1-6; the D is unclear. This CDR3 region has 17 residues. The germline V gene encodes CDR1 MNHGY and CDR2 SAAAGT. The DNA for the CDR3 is TGTGCCAGCAGCCACCCCCCCGACGGCACCTATAATTCACCCCTCCACTTC. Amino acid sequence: CASSHPPDGTYNSPLHF.

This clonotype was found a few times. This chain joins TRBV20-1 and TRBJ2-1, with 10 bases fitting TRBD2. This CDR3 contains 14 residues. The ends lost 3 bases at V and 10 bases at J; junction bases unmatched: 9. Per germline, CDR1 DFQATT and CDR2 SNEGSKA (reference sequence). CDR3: CSASAGTSEWEQFF. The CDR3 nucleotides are TGCAGTGCTAGTGCCGGGACTAGCGAATGGGAGCAGTTCTTC.

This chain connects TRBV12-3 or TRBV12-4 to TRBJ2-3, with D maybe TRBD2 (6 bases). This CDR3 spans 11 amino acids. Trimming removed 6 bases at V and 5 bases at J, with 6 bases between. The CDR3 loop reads CASRGGDTQYF. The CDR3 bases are TGTGCCAGCAGGGGGGGAGATACGCAGTATTTT.

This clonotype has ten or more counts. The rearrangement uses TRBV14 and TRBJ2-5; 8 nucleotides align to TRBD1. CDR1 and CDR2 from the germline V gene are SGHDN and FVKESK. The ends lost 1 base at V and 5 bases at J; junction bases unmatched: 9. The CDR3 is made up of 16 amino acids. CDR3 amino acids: CASSQGGRGPGETQYF. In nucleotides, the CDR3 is TGTGCCAGCAGCCAAGGGGGCAGGGGGCCGGGGGAGACCCAGTACTTC.

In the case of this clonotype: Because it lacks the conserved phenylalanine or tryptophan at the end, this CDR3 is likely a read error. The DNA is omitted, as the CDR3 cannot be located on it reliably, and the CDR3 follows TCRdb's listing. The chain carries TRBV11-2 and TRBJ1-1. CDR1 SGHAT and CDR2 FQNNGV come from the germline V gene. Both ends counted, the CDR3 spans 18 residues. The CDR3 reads CASSLAGLATPMSSSSGQ.

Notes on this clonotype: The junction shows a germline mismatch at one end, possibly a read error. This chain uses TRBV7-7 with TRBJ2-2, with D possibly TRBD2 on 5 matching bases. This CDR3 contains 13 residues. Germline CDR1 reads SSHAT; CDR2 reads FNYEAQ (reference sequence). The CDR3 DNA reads TGTGCTAGCAGCTTAGCGCACACCGGGGAGCTGTTTTTT. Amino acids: CASSLAHTGELFF.

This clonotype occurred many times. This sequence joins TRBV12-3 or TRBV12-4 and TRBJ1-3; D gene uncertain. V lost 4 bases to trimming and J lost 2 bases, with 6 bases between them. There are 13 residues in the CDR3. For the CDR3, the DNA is TGTGCCAGCAGTTCGTTTACTGGAAACACCATATATTTT. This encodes CASSSFTGNTIYF.